Listed below are T cell receptor beta chains from one sample, sequenced in a study. TCRdb itself ran the 5' RACE reads through MiXCR, one entry per CDR3 protein. The profile covers some 62,000 distinct CDR3 sequences, with 20% to 25% appearing a single time and 2.5% to 3% taken by the ten largest. Material for sequencing was memory CD4+ T cells sorted from a lymph node. These TCRs come from a female donor with breast cancer. CDR3s include the opening cysteine and the closing phenylalanine or tryptophan. D genes are given only for firm matches. Not every row has a clone size; where given, it reads once, few, many or a size class.

D gene: -
CDR3 length: 13
V gene: TRBV6-2/TRBV6-3
clone size: -
J gene: TRBJ2-7
CDR3 DNA: TGTGCCAGCAGTGCGACCGGGGAATACGAGCAGTACTTC
CDR3 protein: CASSATGEYEQYF

D gene: -
CDR3 length: 15
V gene: TRBV5-4
clone size: many
J gene: TRBJ2-5
CDR3 DNA: TGTGCCAGCAGCTTGGGGCTGGAGATCCAAGAGACCCAGTACTTC
CDR3 protein: CASSLGLEIQETQYF

D gene: -
CDR3 length: 14
V gene: TRBV7-9
clone size: -
J gene: TRBJ2-1
CDR3 DNA: TGTGCCAGCAGCCCAGACGGGACAAGGTATAAGCAGTTCTTC
CDR3 protein: CASSPDGTRYKQFF

D gene: -
CDR3 length: 14
V gene: TRBV6-5
clone size: many
J gene: TRBJ2-7
CDR3 DNA: TGTGCCAGCAGTACACCCGGGAGATCCTACGAGCAGTACTTC
CDR3 protein: CASSTPGRSYEQYF

D gene: TRBD2
CDR3 length: 13
V gene: TRBV7-2
clone size: few
J gene: TRBJ2-1
CDR3 DNA: TGTGCCAGCAGCCGTGACTGGGGGGGTGAGCAGTTCTTC
CDR3 protein: CASSRDWGGEQFF

D gene: -
CDR3 length: 15
V gene: TRBV19
clone size: -
J gene: TRBJ2-6
CDR3 DNA: TGTGCCAGTAGCCAAACAGGGACTGGGGCCAACGTCCTGACTTTC
CDR3 protein: CASSQTGTGANVLTF

D gene: TRBD2
CDR3 length: 15
V gene: TRBV7-9
clone size: few
J gene: TRBJ2-1
CDR3 DNA: TGTGCCAGCAGCCGCTCACTAGCGGGGGGTTCAATAAACCGCTTC
CDR3 protein: CASSRSLAGGSINRF

D gene: -
CDR3 length: 16
V gene: TRBV28
clone size: few
J gene: TRBJ1-1
CDR3 DNA: TGTGCCAGCAGTTCTTCACAGGCGCAGGGGTCCACTGAAGCTTTCTTT
CDR3 protein: CASSSSQAQGSTEAFF

D gene: TRBD2
CDR3 length: 17
V gene: TRBV7-2
clone size: few
J gene: TRBJ2-3
CDR3 DNA: TGTGCCAGCAGCCGGAATGGGGCTAGCGGGAGCACAGATACGCAGTATTTT
CDR3 protein: CASSRNGASGSTDTQYF

D gene: TRBD1
CDR3 length: 13
V gene: TRBV6-1
clone size: -
J gene: TRBJ1-5
CDR3 DNA: TGTGCCAGCGTCGGGACAGGGAATCAGCCCCAGCATTTT
CDR3 protein: CASVGTGNQPQHF

D gene: -
CDR3 length: 15
V gene: TRBV7-2
clone size: few
J gene: TRBJ1-5
CDR3 DNA: TGTGCCAGCAGCTTAGCGCCGGGGGTGGGTCAGCCCCAGCATTTT
CDR3 protein: CASSLAPGVGQPQHF

D gene: TRBD1
CDR3 length: 15
V gene: TRBV6-1
clone size: -
J gene: TRBJ2-3
CDR3 DNA: TGTGCCAGCAGTGAGCAGGGGGCCGGCACAGATACGCAGTATTTT
CDR3 protein: CASSEQGAGTDTQYF

D gene: -
CDR3 length: 15
V gene: TRBV20-1
clone size: few
J gene: TRBJ2-7
CDR3 DNA: TGCAGTGCTAGAGATTCGGATAGGACCGCCTTGGAGCAGTACTTC
CDR3 protein: CSARDSDRTALEQYF

D gene: -
CDR3 length: 14
V gene: TRBV7-3
clone size: few
J gene: TRBJ2-5
CDR3 DNA: TGTGCCAGCAGCTCTGGGACATCCTTCGGGACCCAGTACTTC
CDR3 protein: CASSSGTSFGTQYF

D gene: -
CDR3 length: 15
V gene: TRBV11-1
clone size: few
J gene: TRBJ2-4
CDR3 DNA: TGTGCCAGCAGCTTTCTCCGGGGAGCCGAGGGCATTCAGTACTTC
CDR3 protein: CASSFLRGAEGIQYF

D gene: -
CDR3 length: 15
V gene: TRBV5-1
clone size: many
J gene: TRBJ1-1
CDR3 DNA: TGCGCCAGCAGCTTGGGTCCGGGGGGCCGCACTGAAGCTTTCTTT
CDR3 protein: CASSLGPGGRTEAFF

D gene: -
CDR3 length: 16
V gene: TRBV7-9
clone size: few
J gene: TRBJ1-1
CDR3 DNA: TGTGCCAGCAGCCCTCTAACAGGGATCGCGGACACTGAAGCTTTCTTT
CDR3 protein: CASSPLTGIADTEAFF

D gene: -
CDR3 length: 13
V gene: TRBV20-1
clone size: few
J gene: TRBJ2-7
CDR3 DNA: TGCAGTGCTAGTTTACCGGGGTTAGACGAGCAGTACTTC
CDR3 protein: CSASLPGLDEQYF

D gene: TRBD2
CDR3 length: 16
V gene: TRBV7-3
clone size: -
J gene: TRBJ2-3
CDR3 DNA: TGTGCCAGCAGCCCCCGGGCTAGCGGGAGTGGAGATACGCAGTATTTT
CDR3 protein: CASSPRASGSGDTQYF

D gene: TRBD1
CDR3 length: 11
V gene: TRBV25-1
clone size: few
J gene: TRBJ1-1
CDR3 DNA: TGTGCCAGCACCAGGGGGACTGAAGCTTTCTTT
CDR3 protein: CASTRGTEAFF

D gene: TRBD2
CDR3 length: 16
V gene: TRBV6-6
clone size: few
J gene: TRBJ2-1
CDR3 DNA: TGTGCCAGCAGTTACTCGTTGGTAGCGGGAGTGAATGAGCAGTTCTTC
CDR3 protein: CASSYSLVAGVNEQFF

D gene: -
CDR3 length: 13
V gene: TRBV6-5
clone size: -
J gene: TRBJ1-4
CDR3 DNA: TGTGCCAGCTCGAGGCAACCTAATGAAAAACTGTTTTTT
CDR3 protein: CASSRQPNEKLFF

D gene: -
CDR3 length: 12
V gene: TRBV4-3
clone size: few
J gene: TRBJ1-2
CDR3 DNA: TGCGCCAGCAGCCAAGAGGGATATGGCTACACCTTC
CDR3 protein: CASSQEGYGYTF

D gene: -
CDR3 length: 10
V gene: TRBV9
clone size: few
J gene: TRBJ2-7
CDR3 DNA: TGTGCCAGCAGGGACTCCCGGCAGTACTTC
CDR3 protein: CASRDSRQYF

D gene: -
CDR3 length: 15
V gene: TRBV7-3
clone size: -
J gene: TRBJ2-3
CDR3 DNA: TGTGCCAGCAGCCCAAATAGCGGCGGCGCAGATACGCAGTATTTT
CDR3 protein: CASSPNSGGADTQYF

D gene: TRBD1
CDR3 length: 15
V gene: TRBV6-6
clone size: -
J gene: TRBJ2-7
CDR3 DNA: TGTGCCAGCAGTTACTCGGAGGGACAGGTTGCCGAGCAGTACTTC
CDR3 protein: CASSYSEGQVAEQYF

D gene: -
CDR3 length: 16
V gene: TRBV5-1
clone size: few
J gene: TRBJ1-3
CDR3 DNA: TGCGCCAGCAGCTTGGGGGAGAGCTACTCTGGAAACACCATATATTTT
CDR3 protein: CASSLGESYSGNTIYF

D gene: -
CDR3 length: 16
V gene: TRBV7-2
clone size: -
J gene: TRBJ2-3
CDR3 DNA: TGTGCCAGCAGCTTAGGATGGGGACGGAGAACAGATACGCAGTATTTT
CDR3 protein: CASSLGWGRRTDTQYF

D gene: -
CDR3 length: 14
V gene: TRBV7-2
clone size: few
J gene: TRBJ2-2
CDR3 DNA: TGTGCCAGCAGCTTCGCGCATCCAACCGGGGAGCTGTTTTTT
CDR3 protein: CASSFAHPTGELFF

D gene: -
CDR3 length: 12
V gene: TRBV7-2
clone size: many
J gene: TRBJ1-6
CDR3 DNA: TGTGCCAGCAGCCGGACGAATTCACCCCTCCACTTT
CDR3 protein: CASSRTNSPLHF

D gene: -
CDR3 length: 16
V gene: TRBV9
clone size: -
J gene: TRBJ1-1
CDR3 DNA: TGTGCCAGCAACCCGGGGGTAGGGACTTCTGACACTGAAGCTTTCTTT
CDR3 protein: CASNPGVGTSDTEAFF

D gene: TRBD1
CDR3 length: 13
V gene: TRBV7-8
clone size: many
J gene: TRBJ2-7
CDR3 DNA: TGTGCCAGCAGCCTCGGGACAGCTTACGAGCAGTACTTC
CDR3 protein: CASSLGTAYEQYF

D gene: -
CDR3 length: 12
V gene: TRBV20-1
clone size: -
J gene: TRBJ2-4
CDR3 DNA: TGCAGTGCGGACAGCAACAAAAACATTCAGTACTTC
CDR3 protein: CSADSNKNIQYF

D gene: -
CDR3 length: 16
V gene: TRBV7-2
clone size: -
J gene: TRBJ2-1
CDR3 DNA: TGTACCAGCAGCCCGCCTCAGACCCCAATCTACAATGAGCAGTTCTTC
CDR3 protein: CTSSPPQTPIYNEQFF

D gene: -
CDR3 length: 15
V gene: TRBV7-9
clone size: few
J gene: TRBJ1-3
CDR3 DNA: TGTGCCAGCAGCTTAGCCCCCCCCTCTGGAAACACCATATATTTT
CDR3 protein: CASSLAPPSGNTIYF

D gene: TRBD1
CDR3 length: 14
V gene: TRBV7-6
clone size: -
J gene: TRBJ1-1
CDR3 DNA: TGTGCCAGCAGCTTCGGACAGGGCAACACTGAAGCTTTCTTT
CDR3 protein: CASSFGQGNTEAFF

D gene: TRBD2
CDR3 length: 15
V gene: TRBV28
clone size: -
J gene: TRBJ2-7
CDR3 DNA: TGTGCCAGCAGCCGACTACTAGCGGGAGCCTACGAGCAGTACTTC
CDR3 protein: CASSRLLAGAYEQYF

D gene: -
CDR3 length: 14
V gene: TRBV5-1
clone size: many
J gene: TRBJ1-1
CDR3 DNA: TGCGCCAGCGACCGGGGCCAAGGGGACACTGAAGCTTTCTTT
CDR3 protein: CASDRGQGDTEAFF

D gene: TRBD1
CDR3 length: 18
V gene: TRBV5-1
clone size: -
J gene: TRBJ2-5
CDR3 DNA: TGCGCCAGCAGCTTGGCCGGAGGACAGGGGGTAGGCGAAGAGACCCAGTACTTC
CDR3 protein: CASSLAGGQGVGEETQYF

D gene: -
CDR3 length: 11
V gene: TRBV7-2
clone size: -
J gene: TRBJ1-4
CDR3 DNA: TGTGCCAGCAGCTTCGGGCAAAAACTGTTTTTT
CDR3 protein: CASSFGQKLFF

D gene: -
CDR3 length: 13
V gene: TRBV7-2
clone size: -
J gene: TRBJ1-6
CDR3 DNA: TGTGCCAGCAGCTTCCCCGGGAATTCACCCCTCCACTTT
CDR3 protein: CASSFPGNSPLHF

D gene: -
CDR3 length: 14
V gene: TRBV5-1
clone size: -
J gene: TRBJ1-2
CDR3 DNA: TGCGCCAGCAGCCTAGGACAGACACAAAGCGGCTACACCTTC
CDR3 protein: CASSLGQTQSGYTF

D gene: TRBD1
CDR3 length: 15
V gene: TRBV3-1
clone size: few
J gene: TRBJ2-2
CDR3 DNA: TGTGCCAGCAGCGACTCCCCACAGGGGGCCGGGGAGCTGTTTTTT
CDR3 protein: CASSDSPQGAGELFF

D gene: -
CDR3 length: 14
V gene: TRBV12-3/TRBV12-4
clone size: -
J gene: TRBJ2-1
CDR3 DNA: TGTGCCAGCAGGCCACGGGCGGAGGTCAATGAGCAGTTCTTC
CDR3 protein: CASRPRAEVNEQFF

D gene: TRBD2
CDR3 length: 12
V gene: TRBV11-3
clone size: few
J gene: TRBJ2-1
CDR3 DNA: TGTGCCAGCAAGGGCGGGGGCAATGAGCAGTTCTTC
CDR3 protein: CASKGGGNEQFF

D gene: -
CDR3 length: 16
V gene: TRBV5-1
clone size: -
J gene: TRBJ2-5
CDR3 DNA: TGCGCCAGCAGCTCACTAGCCGGACCCGTAAAAGAGACCCAGTACTTC
CDR3 protein: CASSSLAGPVKETQYF

D gene: -
CDR3 length: 14
V gene: TRBV6-5
clone size: few
J gene: TRBJ1-2
CDR3 DNA: TGTGCCAGCAGTTACTCGAGTCAGGGCTCTGGCTACACCTTC
CDR3 protein: CASSYSSQGSGYTF

D gene: -
CDR3 length: 18
V gene: TRBV5-1
clone size: few
J gene: TRBJ2-3
CDR3 DNA: TGCGCCAGCAGCTTGGCCGGTCCCGGACAGCGGAGGACAGATACGCAGTATTTT
CDR3 protein: CASSLAGPGQRRTDTQYF